This T cell receptor beta chain was sequenced for a study of response to subunit inactivated influenza vaccine. Study-level findings and limits: The authors offered the suggestion that each seasonal influenza vaccination recruits few new T cells.

Using its own MiXCR run on the RT-PCR reads, TCRdb lists one record per CDR3 protein. In the table there are about 580,000 distinct CDR3 sequences, around 13% of which are singletons. The sample holds many counts of this clonotype. The antigen is unknown. The receptor comes from a man aged 50-60 years who received an inactivated influenza vaccine. This specimen consisted of PBMCs from blood, obtained 11 to 12 days after vaccination.

The CDR3 DNA reads as TGTGCCAGCAGTCCGGGACACTCGAACACTGAAGCTTTCTTT. Amino acids: CASSPGHSNTEAFF. V and J are TRBV12-3 or TRBV12-4 and TRBJ1-1, with D possibly being TRBD1 (6 bases). This CDR3 is built from 14 residues. V shed 5 bases and J shed 1 base, with 11 bases lying between them.